This TCR beta chain was documented in a study of Graves' ophthalmopathy and Graves' hyperthyroidism. RNA transcripts served as template for amplifying TCR beta CDR3 sequences. Investigators did first-round RT-PCR with HTBI primers, then second-round multiplex PCR. TCRdb re-analysed the multiplex PCR reads in MiXCR, keeping a single row per CDR3 protein. This sample has a few hundred thousand distinct CDR3 sequences, with about a sixth found just once. This clonotype appeared a few times. The CDR3 is 18 residues long. With 0 bases clipped from V and 0 bases from J, the junction kept 7 bases outside the gene matches. Germline CDR1 is DFQATT and CDR2 is SNEGSKA (reference sequence). Excluded were patients with other autoimmune diseases, uncontrolled infections, pregnancy or lactation.

The receptor was isolated from an adult woman with stable Graves' hyperthyroidism. The sequenced material came from peripheral blood. This chain links TRBV20-1 with TRBJ2-6; 8 nucleotides align to TRBD2. The CDR3 here is CSARELSGLASGANVLTF. The CDR3 nucleotides are TGCAGTGCTAGAGAATTGTCCGGACTAGCCTCTGGGGCCAACGTCCTGACTTTC.